The 4 T cell receptor beta chains listed next were all sequenced from one sample in a study of human T cells and chemical hapten exposure (TCRdb year 2021). The time point label, as the study defines it: patch test 2, 6 weeks after DPC sensitization. The treatment or condition label on this specimen signifies: therapeutic diphenylcyclopropenone sensitization with weekly scalp DPC. Libraries were built with RACE. TCRdb records NextSeq 500 as the sequencer. The public reads were reprocessed in TCRdb via fastp at Q25 and MiXCR, keeping in-frame beta chains. Rows are combined by CDR3 protein, so each entry shows the most common genes and DNA. The sample has approximately 350,000 distinct CDR3 sequences on record, roughly 6% of them singletons. The ten largest clones take up roughly 5.4% of the sample. The source material was whole blood, sampled in connection with sensitization to the hapten diphenylcyclopropenone (DPC). The receptors here all came from a woman aged 18-35 years with alopecia areata. Some clones in this sample may be carry-over from other donors' samples.

This clonotype was seen only a few times. The CDR3 protein is CASSLGQGRRQPQHF. As DNA, the CDR3 is TGCGCCAGCAGCTTGGGACAGGGGCGGCGGCAGCCCCAGCATTTT. The chain combines TRBV5-1 with TRBJ1-5, with TRBD1 matching 8 bases. With 0 bases clipped from V and 7 bases from J, the junction kept 6 bases outside the gene matches. Germline CDR1 and CDR2: SGHRS and YFSETQ. The CDR3 runs to 15 residues.

This clonotype turned up a few times. The chain has TRBV25-1 and TRBJ2-7; D is unresolved. This CDR3 contains 14 residues. Per the germline V gene, CDR1 is MGHDK and CDR2 is SYGVNS. V lost 0 bases, J lost 4 bases, and 10 bases lay in between. CDR3 nucleotides: TGTGCCAGCAGTGAATACGACCTCGAGTACGAGCAGTACTTC. Translated, it gives CASSEYDLEYEQYF.

This clonotype has ten or more counts. The rearrangement joins TRBV7-9 to TRBJ1-1, with D maybe TRBD1 (5 bases). The CDR3 contains 17 residues. CDR1 is SEHNR, CDR2 FQNEAQ, per germline (reference sequence). With 6 bases removed from V and 1 base from J, the gap between germline ends came to 21 bases. The CDR3 reads CASRRTPGLDSNTEAFF. CDR3 nucleotides: TGTGCCAGCAGAAGAACCCCAGGGTTAGACTCGAACACTGAAGCTTTCTTT.

This clonotype was seen more than once but under ten times. The chain's CDR3 is CASSLEGTSGWKTQYF. CDR3 sequence (DNA): TGTGCCAGCAGCTTGGAAGGGACTAGCGGGTGGAAGACCCAGTACTTC. The chain couples TRBV5-4 to TRBJ2-5; 12 bases agree with TRBD2. With V trimmed by 0 bases and J by 6 bases, 6 bases remained unmatched. Germline CDR1 and CDR2: SGHNT and YYREEE (reference sequence). CDR3 length: 16 amino acids.